The sequence of this T cell receptor (beta chain) was determined in a study of shared clonotypes between healthy human individuals. Across the study: Researchers assigned three CD4 naive, three CD4 memory, two CD8 naive and one CD8 memory plate to each donor.

Study results and caveats: In having few donors, the study represented limited genetic and exposure-history diversity. Sampling covered nothing but blood. Tissue TCR repertoires likely differ from those found in blood.

The V gene's germline CDR1 is SQVTM and CDR2 ANQGSEA. This CDR3 region has 13 residues. Trimming took off 4 bases at V and 3 bases at J, with 13 bases between the two ends. Naive CD8 cells lacked CD45RO, underwent positive selection for CCR7 and left out terminally differentiated effector memory CD45RA+ cells. For this clone: Antigen unknown.

Some clones are missing from TCRdb's copy, which holds only in-frame ones; the method was immunoSEQ multiplex PCR. This sample yields over 750,000 clones, of which around 96% are seen a single time; over 0.2% belongs to the top ten. This receptor was obtained from a young man in good health. The chain is built from TRBV29-1 and TRBJ2-7; TRBD2 might be the D (5 bases). Sequenced input: naive CD8+ T cells sorted from blood. In DNA form, the CDR3 reads TGCAGCGTTGTGGGCCCCCGGGGCTACGAGCAGTACTTC. Translation gives CSVVGPRGYEQYF.